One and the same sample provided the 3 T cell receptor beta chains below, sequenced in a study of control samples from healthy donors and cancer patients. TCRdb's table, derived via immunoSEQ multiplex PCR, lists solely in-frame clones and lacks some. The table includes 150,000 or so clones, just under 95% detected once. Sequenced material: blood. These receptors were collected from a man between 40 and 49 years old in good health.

Here the CDR3 reads CASGPGVTGGETQYF. The CDR3, as DNA: TGTGCTAGTGGTCCCGGCGTGACAGGGGGCGAGACCCAGTACTTC. The rearrangement joins TRBV12-5 to TRBJ2-5; 10 bases match TRBD1. Germline V gene lookup returns CDR1 LGHNT and CDR2 FRNRAP. There are 15 residues in the CDR3. The V and J ends lost 5 bases and 5 bases, in that order; junction bases with no gene match: 8.

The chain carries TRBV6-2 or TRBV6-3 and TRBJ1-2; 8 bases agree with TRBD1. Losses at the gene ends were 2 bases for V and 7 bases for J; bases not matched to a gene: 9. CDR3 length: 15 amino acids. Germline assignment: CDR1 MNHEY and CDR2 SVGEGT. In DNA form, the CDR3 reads TGTGCCAGCAGTTACCCCCCGGACAGGGTGGTTGGCTACACCTTC. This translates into CASSYPPDRVVGYTF.

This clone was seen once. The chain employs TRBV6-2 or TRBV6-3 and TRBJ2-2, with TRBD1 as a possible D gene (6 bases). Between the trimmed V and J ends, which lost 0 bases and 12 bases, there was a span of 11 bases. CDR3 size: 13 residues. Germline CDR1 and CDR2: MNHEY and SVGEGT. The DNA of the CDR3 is TGTGCCAGCAGTTACTCAGGGGGTGGGAAGCTGTTTTTT. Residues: CASSYSGGGKLFF.